This is a list of T cell receptor beta chains from one sample in a study of molecular identifiers for immune sequencing clone quantification. One entry per CDR3 protein results from TCRdb running MiXCR on the PCR reads. The sample consists of hundreds of thousands of distinct CDR3 sequences, roughly 23% of them appearing once. Input material: naive CD8+ T cells from blood, with Jurkat cell RNA spiked in. The source of these receptors is a human donor in good health. Some libraries in this study had Jurkat cell RNA spiked in. CDR3s include the opening cysteine and the closing phenylalanine or tryptophan. D genes are given only for firm matches. Only part of the rows carry a size: once, few, many, or a class if the clone is expanded.

j_call: TRBJ1-5; v_call: TRBV12-3/TRBV12-4; d_call: NA; clone_size: few; cdr3_nt: TGTGCCAGCAGTTCAGGGGATTACGGCAATCAGCCCCAGCATTTT; cdr3_aa: CASSSGDYGNQPQHF
j_call: TRBJ2-4; v_call: TRBV19; d_call: NA; clone_size: few; cdr3_nt: TGTGCCAGTAGTATCTACAGCAAAAACATTCAGTACTTC; cdr3_aa: CASSIYSKNIQYF
j_call: TRBJ2-3; v_call: TRBV7-6; d_call: NA; clone_size: many; cdr3_nt: TGTGCCAGCAGCTTAGTTTTGAGCACAGATACGCAGTATTTT; cdr3_aa: CASSLVLSTDTQYF
j_call: TRBJ2-7; v_call: TRBV7-9; d_call: NA; clone_size: many; cdr3_nt: TGTGCCAGCAGCACGGGACGGAGCGCTGGTAACGAGCAGTACTTC; cdr3_aa: CASSTGRSAGNEQYF
j_call: TRBJ1-6; v_call: TRBV5-4; d_call: NA; clone_size: many; cdr3_nt: TGTGCCAGCAGCTCGGGACCAAATTCACCCCTCCACTTT; cdr3_aa: CASSSGPNSPLHF
j_call: TRBJ2-7; v_call: TRBV20-1; d_call: NA; clone_size: many; cdr3_nt: TGCAGTGCTAGAGCCCTCCCGGACTACGAGCAGTACTTC; cdr3_aa: CSARALPDYEQYF
j_call: TRBJ2-5; v_call: TRBV5-1; d_call: TRBD1; clone_size: many; cdr3_nt: TGCGCCAGTGATCCGACAGGGCAAGAGACCCAGTACTTC; cdr3_aa: CASDPTGQETQYF
j_call: TRBJ2-6; v_call: TRBV20-1; d_call: TRBD2; clone_size: many; cdr3_nt: TGCAGTGCTAGCGGGAGGGGGTCTGGGGCCAACGTCCTGACTTTC; cdr3_aa: CSASGRGSGANVLTF
j_call: TRBJ2-1; v_call: TRBV12-3/TRBV12-4; d_call: TRBD1; clone_size: NA; cdr3_nt: TGTGCCAGCAGTTGGGGGACAGAGGGTTGGGATGAGCAGTTCTTC; cdr3_aa: CASSWGTEGWDEQFF
j_call: TRBJ2-7; v_call: TRBV3-1; d_call: TRBD2; clone_size: NA; cdr3_nt: TGTGCCGGCAGCCAAGCGGGAGGGCAAAGGGAGCAGTACTTC; cdr3_aa: CAGSQAGGQREQYF
j_call: TRBJ1-3; v_call: TRBV4-3; d_call: NA; clone_size: many; cdr3_nt: TGCGCCAGCAGCCATCGCGGGGGCTCCGGAAACACCATATATTTT; cdr3_aa: CASSHRGGSGNTIYF
j_call: TRBJ2-3; v_call: TRBV4-1; d_call: NA; clone_size: NA; cdr3_nt: TGCGCCAGCAGCCAAGAATCTCGAGGGGGGTGGGCAGATACGCAGTATTTT; cdr3_aa: CASSQESRGGWADTQYF
j_call: TRBJ2-5; v_call: TRBV7-9; d_call: NA; clone_size: many; cdr3_nt: TGTGCCAGCAGCCCGGCCCTGGAGACCCAGTACTTC; cdr3_aa: CASSPALETQYF
j_call: TRBJ2-7; v_call: TRBV7-9; d_call: NA; clone_size: many; cdr3_nt: TGTGCCAGCAGCCCGAGGGCAGGCACGAGCTCCTACGAGCAGTACTTC; cdr3_aa: CASSPRAGTSSYEQYF
j_call: TRBJ2-7; v_call: TRBV2; d_call: TRBD2; clone_size: few; cdr3_nt: TGTGCCAGCAGTGATTCACTAGCGGGAGGGCGGTACGAGCAGTACTTC; cdr3_aa: CASSDSLAGGRYEQYF
j_call: TRBJ1-1; v_call: TRBV6-2/TRBV6-3; d_call: TRBD1; clone_size: many; cdr3_nt: TGTGCCAGCAGCCCGGGACAGGGGTATTCTGAAGCTTTCTTT; cdr3_aa: CASSPGQGYSEAFF
j_call: TRBJ1-6; v_call: TRBV9; d_call: TRBD1; clone_size: many; cdr3_nt: TGTGCCAGCAGCGTAGAGGACAGGGGGTGGTCACCCCTCCACTTT; cdr3_aa: CASSVEDRGWSPLHF
j_call: TRBJ2-7; v_call: TRBV7-9; d_call: NA; clone_size: NA; cdr3_nt: TGTGCCAGCAGCTTGGAAGGGGCCCTTTACGCGCAGTACTTC; cdr3_aa: CASSLEGALYAQYF
j_call: TRBJ2-5; v_call: TRBV5-4; d_call: TRBD2; clone_size: many; cdr3_nt: TGTGCCAGCAGCCCCCCGACTAGCGGGGTGGAGACCCAGTACTTC; cdr3_aa: CASSPPTSGVETQYF
j_call: TRBJ2-7; v_call: TRBV7-9; d_call: NA; clone_size: few; cdr3_nt: TGTGCCAGCAGCACCCGGGACCTCTCCTACGAGCAGTACTTC; cdr3_aa: CASSTRDLSYEQYF
j_call: TRBJ1-2; v_call: TRBV29-1; d_call: TRBD1; clone_size: few; cdr3_nt: TGCAGCGCCCGGCCGACAGGGGAGGATGGCTACACCTTC; cdr3_aa: CSARPTGEDGYTF
j_call: TRBJ2-1; v_call: TRBV4-1; d_call: NA; clone_size: NA; cdr3_nt: TGCGCCAGCAGCCAAGGTAGGGCTGAGCAGTTCTTC; cdr3_aa: CASSQGRAEQFF
j_call: TRBJ2-1; v_call: TRBV4-1; d_call: TRBD2; clone_size: NA; cdr3_nt: TGCGCCAGCAGCCCGGGGACTAGCGGCTCCTACAATGAGCAGTTCTTC; cdr3_aa: CASSPGTSGSYNEQFF
j_call: TRBJ2-7; v_call: TRBV23-1; d_call: NA; clone_size: few; cdr3_nt: TGCGCCAGCAGTCAAGCTTTCGCAGGGGGGGACGAGCAGTACTTC; cdr3_aa: CASSQAFAGGDEQYF
j_call: TRBJ1-4; v_call: TRBV7-9; d_call: NA; clone_size: NA; cdr3_nt: TGTGCCAGCAGCTTATCGAACGAGACTAATGAAAAACTGTTTTTT; cdr3_aa: CASSLSNETNEKLFF
j_call: TRBJ1-2; v_call: TRBV6-5; d_call: TRBD1; clone_size: NA; cdr3_nt: TGTGCCAGCTGGGAAGCGGGACAGGGGAACTATGGCTACACCTTC; cdr3_aa: CASWEAGQGNYGYTF
j_call: TRBJ2-5; v_call: TRBV7-9; d_call: TRBD2; clone_size: few; cdr3_nt: TGTGCCAGCAGCTCCCGACTAGCGGGGGCCCACCAAGCGACCCAGTACTTC; cdr3_aa: CASSSRLAGAHQATQYF
j_call: TRBJ2-2; v_call: TRBV27; d_call: NA; clone_size: few; cdr3_nt: TGTGCCAGCAGTTTTTTGGGTGACACCGGGGAGCTGTTTTTT; cdr3_aa: CASSFLGDTGELFF
j_call: TRBJ2-7; v_call: TRBV23-1; d_call: TRBD2; clone_size: NA; cdr3_nt: TGCGCCAGCAGTCGTGGGGCGGGAGCCTACGAGCAGTACTTC; cdr3_aa: CASSRGAGAYEQYF
j_call: TRBJ1-4; v_call: TRBV29-1; d_call: TRBD1; clone_size: many; cdr3_nt: TGCAGCGTTGAAGATTTTGTTCCCGGACAGGGGTATGAAAAACTGTTTTTT; cdr3_aa: CSVEDFVPGQGYEKLFF
j_call: TRBJ1-2; v_call: TRBV14; d_call: NA; clone_size: many; cdr3_nt: TGTGCCAGCAGCCAAGCCGGGGACTATGGCTACACCTTC; cdr3_aa: CASSQAGDYGYTF
j_call: TRBJ2-3; v_call: TRBV28; d_call: TRBD1; clone_size: few; cdr3_nt: TGTGCCAGCAGCCAACTCGGGGACAGGGAGGCAGATACGCAGTATTTT; cdr3_aa: CASSQLGDREADTQYF
j_call: TRBJ1-1; v_call: TRBV30; d_call: TRBD1; clone_size: many; cdr3_nt: TGTGCCTGGGAAAGGACAGGGTTAGGGACTGAAGCTTTCTTT; cdr3_aa: CAWERTGLGTEAFF
j_call: TRBJ2-7; v_call: TRBV20-1; d_call: NA; clone_size: many; cdr3_nt: TGCAGTGCTAGTGCGGAGCTCTCCTACGAGCAGTACTTC; cdr3_aa: CSASAELSYEQYF
j_call: TRBJ2-4; v_call: TRBV4-1; d_call: TRBD2; clone_size: NA; cdr3_nt: TGCGCCAGCAGCCAAGAAGGGTCTAGCGGGAGCCTGAGAAACATTCAGTACTTC; cdr3_aa: CASSQEGSSGSLRNIQYF
j_call: TRBJ1-6; v_call: TRBV5-1; d_call: NA; clone_size: few; cdr3_nt: TGCGCCAGCAGCTTGGAGGGGTTCCAATCACCCCTCCACTTT; cdr3_aa: CASSLEGFQSPLHF
j_call: TRBJ2-5; v_call: TRBV28; d_call: TRBD2; clone_size: NA; cdr3_nt: TGTGCCAGCAGTTTACCTAGCGGGTCTATGGAGACCCAGTACTTC; cdr3_aa: CASSLPSGSMETQYF
j_call: TRBJ1-4; v_call: TRBV7-9; d_call: NA; clone_size: many; cdr3_nt: TGTGCCAGCAGCCTGAGAGACAGCGATTTTAATGAAAAACTGTTTTTT; cdr3_aa: CASSLRDSDFNEKLFF
j_call: TRBJ2-7; v_call: TRBV30; d_call: NA; clone_size: NA; cdr3_nt: TGTGCCTGGATGGGGAGCGGGTACGAGCAGTACTTC; cdr3_aa: CAWMGSGYEQYF
j_call: TRBJ1-1; v_call: TRBV7-9; d_call: NA; clone_size: few; cdr3_nt: TGTGCCAGCAGCTTGAGTGTTCGGGCTGAAGCTTTCTTT; cdr3_aa: CASSLSVRAEAFF
j_call: TRBJ1-1; v_call: TRBV7-6; d_call: TRBD1; clone_size: NA; cdr3_nt: TGTGCCAGCAGGTCCGGGACAGGCACTGAAGCTCTCTTT; cdr3_aa: CASRSGTGTEALF
j_call: TRBJ2-3; v_call: TRBV7-9; d_call: TRBD2; clone_size: NA; cdr3_nt: TGTGCCAGCAGCCCTAGGGGACTAGTACCGACGGCGACCCGTGCTAGCATAGATACGCAGTATTTT; cdr3_aa: CASSPRGLVPTATRASIDTQYF
j_call: TRBJ2-1; v_call: TRBV2; d_call: TRBD2; clone_size: few; cdr3_nt: TGTGCCAGCAGTGAAGTGGGCGGGGGGGCCTACAATGAGCAGTTCTTC; cdr3_aa: CASSEVGGGAYNEQFF
j_call: TRBJ2-7; v_call: TRBV20-1; d_call: NA; clone_size: many; cdr3_nt: TGCAGTGCTAGATCCCCCGGCTCCCTGTTAGGCGAGCAGTACTTC; cdr3_aa: CSARSPGSLLGEQYF
j_call: TRBJ2-7; v_call: TRBV11-2; d_call: NA; clone_size: NA; cdr3_nt: TGTGCCAGCAGCTTCGGCAGGGCCCTCTACGAGCAGTACTTC; cdr3_aa: CASSFGRALYEQYF
j_call: TRBJ1-1; v_call: TRBV28; d_call: NA; clone_size: many; cdr3_nt: TGTGCCAGCAGTTTATACAATACGGTTCTTGAAGCTTTCTTT; cdr3_aa: CASSLYNTVLEAFF
j_call: TRBJ2-3; v_call: TRBV5-1; d_call: TRBD1; clone_size: NA; cdr3_nt: TGCGCCAGCAGCTTGGAGGGGGCTGGTTTAACAGATACGCAGTATTTT; cdr3_aa: CASSLEGAGLTDTQYF
j_call: TRBJ1-3; v_call: TRBV10-2; d_call: TRBD1; clone_size: NA; cdr3_nt: TGCGCCAGCAGTGAGCGTGCAGGGGGCTTTGGAAACACCATATATTTT; cdr3_aa: CASSERAGGFGNTIYF
j_call: TRBJ2-7; v_call: TRBV5-6; d_call: NA; clone_size: NA; cdr3_nt: TGTGCCAGCAGCTTGGACTGCGAGCAGTACTTC; cdr3_aa: CASSLDCEQYF
j_call: TRBJ1-2; v_call: TRBV27; d_call: NA; clone_size: many; cdr3_nt: TGTGCCAGCAGTTCACTCACAGGAAGTAACTATGGCTACACCTTC; cdr3_aa: CASSSLTGSNYGYTF
j_call: TRBJ2-5; v_call: TRBV5-6; d_call: NA; clone_size: many; cdr3_nt: TGTGCCAGCAGACCTCAGAACCAAGAGACCCAGTACTTC; cdr3_aa: CASRPQNQETQYF